Below, 24 T cell receptor beta chains from the same sample are listed, as sequenced in a study of T cell responses to AZD1222 COVID-19 vaccine. This table comes from immunoSEQ multiplex PCR, and its TCRdb copy is limited to in-frame clones, with some not included. Seen here are 150,000 to 200,000 clones, 94% observed once, and the top ten hold 0.64%. The input for sequencing was peripheral blood, taken on day 0 of AZD1222 vaccination. The receptors originated from an adult in good health.

The CDR3: CASSLDGPNTEAFF. CDR3 DNA sequence: TGCGCCAGCAGCTTAGACGGACCGAACACTGAAGCTTTCTTT. The chain has TRBV5-1 and TRBJ1-1; D gene ambiguous. The germline CDR1 and CDR2 sequences are SGHRS and YFSETQ. CDR3 size: 14 residues. Trimming shortened V by 2 bases and J by 1 base, and 9 bases separated the two germline ends.

The V and J genes are TRBV9 and TRBJ1-5, with 9 bases lining up with TRBD1. This CDR3 region has 14 residues. Germline V gene lookup returns CDR1 SGDLS and CDR2 YYNGEE. V shed 3 bases and J 8 bases; nucleotides not matched to a gene: 6. The CDR3 region is CASSETGGGKPQHF. CDR3 DNA sequence: TGTGCCAGCAGCGAGACAGGGGGAGGAAAGCCCCAGCATTTT.

This chain uses TRBV5-1 with TRBJ2-5; 8 nucleotides agree with TRBD2. The trim removed 4 bases at V and 5 bases at J, leaving 19 bases unmatched. Germline V gene lookup returns CDR1 SGHRS and CDR2 YFSETQ. CDR3 length equals 18 residues. The CDR3, as DNA: TGCGCCAGCAGCGTTAGAGCGGGAGCGGCTAATTTCGGGGAGACCCAGTACTTC. Residues: CASSVRAGAANFGETQYF.

The chain combines TRBV6-5 with TRBJ1-1; the D gene is possibly TRBD1 (6 bases). The germline V gene has CDR1 MNHEY and CDR2 SVGAGI. This CDR3 contains 14 residues. V gave up 5 bases and J gave up 3 bases, with 13 bases separating them. This chain's CDR3 is CASSTHSGDTEAFF. The DNA for the CDR3 is TGTGCCAGCAGTACGCACTCAGGGGACACTGAAGCTTTCTTT.

This chain joins TRBV3-1 (or the pseudogene TRBV3-2) and TRBJ1-3; D gene ambiguous. V was pared by 4 bases and J by 2 bases, with 15 bases between. The V gene's germline CDR1 is LGHDT and CDR2 YNNKEL (reference sequence). This CDR3 has 16 residues. Written as DNA, the CDR3 is TGTGCCAGCAGCCTCCGAGGCTACGGGGCTGGAAACACCATATATTTT. Translated: CASSLRGYGAGNTIYF.

In nucleotides, the CDR3 is TGTGCCAGCAGCACTAGAGGGACTAGCGGGAGGACCTACAATGAGCAGTTCTTC. Encoded protein: CASSTRGTSGRTYNEQFF. The chain has TRBV7-9 and TRBJ2-1; 15 bases agree with TRBD2. The CDR3 is made up of 18 amino acids. Germline CDR1 SEHNR, CDR2 FQNEAQ (reference sequence). The V gene end was trimmed by 5 bases and the J gene end by 2 bases; junction bases not matched to a gene: 7.

This chain connects TRBV27 to TRBJ1-2; D perhaps matches TRBD1 (6 bases). V was pared by 4 bases and J by 4 bases, with 19 bases between. This CDR3 is built from 16 residues. Germline V gene data show CDR1 as MNHEY and CDR2 as SMNVEV (reference sequence). The CDR3 DNA sequence: TGTGCCAGCAGTTCACAGGGTCCTGGGAAACTCTATGGCTACACCTTC. Amino acid sequence: CASSSQGPGKLYGYTF.

This rearrangement joins TRBV6-4 to TRBJ2-3, with unresolved D. CDR1 and CDR2 from the germline V gene are MRHNA and SNTAGT. V shed 4 bases and J shed 2 bases, with 10 bases lying between them. This CDR3 contains 14 residues. In DNA form, the CDR3 reads TGTGCCAGCAGTGCTAAGGGAAACACAGATACGCAGTATTTT. It specifies CASSAKGNTDTQYF.

The chain employs TRBV12-3 or TRBV12-4 and TRBJ2-7; D is unresolved. CDR3 length: 13 amino acids. V lost 2 bases, J lost 0 bases, and 5 bases lay in between. The CDR3 DNA reads as TGTGCCAGCAGTTTACAGAGCTCCTACGAGCAGTACTTC. Amino acid sequence: CASSLQSSYEQYF.

The chain recombines TRBV24-1 with TRBJ2-3; TRBD1 or TRBD2 may be the D gene (6 bases each). V lost 3 bases and J 2 bases, leaving 8 bases between the germline ends. The CDR3 spans 14 residues. Germline CDR1 KGHDR, CDR2 SFDVKD. For the CDR3, the DNA is TGTGCCACCAGTGATAGGGGGGTCACAGATACGCAGTATTTT. This gives the protein CATSDRGVTDTQYF.

The rearrangement links TRBV29-1 to TRBJ2-2; tentative D call: TRBD1 (5 bases). Per germline, CDR1 SQVTM and CDR2 ANQGSEA. The V end was cut by 4 bases, the J end by 7 bases, with 10 bases between. CDR3 length: 12 amino acids. For the CDR3, the DNA is TGCAGCGTTGGCCAGGGCATCGGGGAGCTGTTTTTT. This gives the protein CSVGQGIGELFF.

This clone was detected once. V usage is TRBV19 and J usage is TRBJ2-1; possible D gene TRBD2, 5 bases. V dropped 3 bases and J dropped 0 bases, with 9 bases sitting between them. Germline assignment: CDR1 LNHDA and CDR2 SQIVND (reference sequence). The CDR3 consists of 15 residues. DNA of the CDR3: TGTGCCAGTAGTATGTGGGCGGGCTCCTACAATGAGCAGTTCTTC. Amino acids: CASSMWAGSYNEQFF.

About this clone itself: The same CDR3 arises from other DNA sequences in this sample as well. The V gene is TRBV2, the J gene TRBJ1-2, with unresolved D. Per germline, CDR1 SNHLY and CDR2 FYNNEI. The V and J ends lost 9 bases and 8 bases respectively, with 4 bases between them. The CDR3 has 8 residues. CDR3 DNA sequence: TGTGCCAGTCGGGGCTACACCTTC. Amino acids: CASRGYTF.

This sequence joins TRBV19 and TRBJ1-3; D remains unclear. Trimming pared 6 bases from V and 2 bases from J, leaving 17 bases between. There are 16 residues in the CDR3. The germline V gene encodes CDR1 LNHDA and CDR2 SQIVND (reference sequence). The CDR3 loop reads CASSPTLSRTGNTIYF. The CDR3 nucleotides are TGTGCCAGTAGCCCTACTCTATCCCGAACTGGAAACACCATATATTTT.

The chain has TRBV9 and TRBJ2-2; 15 bases align to TRBD2. Germline V gives CDR1 SGDLS, CDR2 YYNGEE. The V segment lost 4 bases and the J segment 4 bases; nucleotides outside the gene matches: 8. This CDR3 is 18 amino acids long. This CDR3 is CASSSGLAGGKSTGELFF. The DNA for the CDR3 is TGTGCCAGCAGCTCCGGACTAGCGGGAGGGAAGAGCACCGGGGAGCTGTTTTTT.

The rearrangement uses TRBV28 and TRBJ1-5; D gene uncertain. The germline V gene has CDR1 MDHEN and CDR2 SYDVKM. CDR3 length equals 15 residues. V gave up 2 bases and J gave up 1 base, with 9 bases separating them. The CDR3 region is CASSLDQLSNQPQHF. The CDR3 bases are TGTGCCAGCAGTTTAGACCAATTGAGCAATCAGCCCCAGCATTTT.

V usage is TRBV2 and J usage is TRBJ2-1, with 10 bases lining up with TRBD2. Unmatched junction bases numbered 10, after V lost 6 bases and J lost 5 bases. CDR3 length equals 16 residues. The germline V gene encodes CDR1 SNHLY and CDR2 FYNNEI. This CDR3 is CASSWTSGSPNNEQFF. CDR3 nucleotides: TGTGCCAGCAGCTGGACTAGCGGATCTCCGAACAATGAGCAGTTCTTC.

The chain employs TRBV6-5 and TRBJ1-5; TRBD1 matches at 9 bases. V shed 6 bases, J shed 6 bases, and the junction held 6 bases outside the gene matches. Germline-derived CDR1 and CDR2 are MNHEY and SVGAGI. CDR3 length equals 14 residues. The CDR3 nucleotides read TGTGCCAGCAGCCCGGACAGGGGCAGTCAGCCCCAGCATTTT. Its translation is CASSPDRGSQPQHF.

This clone appeared once. V usage is TRBV10-3 and J usage is TRBJ1-5; 8 positions match TRBD1. From germline, CDR1 is ENHRY and CDR2 SYGVKD. The ends lost 6 bases at V and 2 bases at J; junction bases unmatched: 6. The CDR3 runs 15 residues. CDR3 sequence (DNA): TGTGCCATCAGGGCAGGGGGCCTGGGCAATCAGCCCCAGCATTTT. Translating gives CAIRAGGLGNQPQHF.

The V gene is TRBV30, the J gene TRBJ1-5; D gene unclear. Looked up from germline, CDR1 is GTSNPN and CDR2 is SVGIG (reference sequence). The CDR3 is made up of 16 amino acids. The V end was cut by 0 bases, the J end by 3 bases, with 15 bases between. The CDR3 DNA reads as TGTGCCTGGAGTGTATTGGGAGGAGGGATCAATCAGCCCCAGCATTTT. Residues: CAWSVLGGGINQPQHF.

V is TRBV19 and J is TRBJ2-1; the match to TRBD2 covers 11 bases. With V trimmed by 3 bases and J by 8 bases, 6 bases remained unmatched. CDR1 and CDR2 from the germline V gene are LNHDA and SQIVND (reference sequence). This CDR3 contains 15 residues. The CDR3 nucleotides read TGTGCCAGTAGTATTACCGGGACTAGCGGTGATGAGCAGTTCTTC. Amino acids: CASSITGTSGDEQFF.

The chain recombines TRBV4-1 with TRBJ2-1; 10 bases match TRBD1. This CDR3 contains 16 residues. Losses at the gene ends were 4 bases for V and 0 bases for J; bases not matched to a gene: 3. In germline, CDR1 is MGHRA, CDR2 YSYEKL. DNA for the CDR3: TGCGCCAGCAGCCCAGGACAGGGGGTCTCCTACAATGAGCAGTTCTTC. Translation gives CASSPGQGVSYNEQFF.

V and J are TRBV7-9 and TRBJ1-3; TRBD1 might be the D (5 bases). This CDR3 is built from 14 residues. V was pared by 4 bases and J by 2 bases, with 9 bases between. CDR1 is SEHNR, CDR2 FQNEAQ, per germline (reference sequence). CDR3 DNA: TGTGCCAGCAGCTCGACAGCTCCTGGAAACACCATATATTTT. It translates to CASSSTAPGNTIYF.

This chain joins TRBV9 and TRBJ2-5; no firm D call. This CDR3 contains 14 residues. V lost 3 bases to trimming and J lost 5 bases, with 14 bases between them. The germline gives CDR1 SGDLS, CDR2 YYNGEE. The CDR3 coding sequence is TGTGCCAGCAGCGCCGGGCCGCTGAAGGAGACCCAGTACTTC. Encoded protein: CASSAGPLKETQYF.